This TCR beta chain stems from a study of blood T cells in healthy people across ages. Findings and caveats of the study: Estimates of diversity drawn from one million T cells were considered underestimates. Diversity was higher, and naive CD4+ cells more numerous, in long-lived donors than in aged donors.

A J-beta primer mix and a sample-barcoded 5' primer were used in a second PCR of about 7 to 11 cycles. Every sample returned 2.5 million or more CDR3-containing paired-end reads. One entry per CDR3 protein results from TCRdb running MiXCR on the 5' RACE reads. Found here are hundreds of thousands of distinct CDR3 sequences, 52% of them singletons; the top ten hold roughly 14%. Total RNA was isolated from each sample in quantities of at least 6 micrograms. The CDR3 extends over 12 amino acids. The V end lost 1 base, the J end lost 7 bases, and 4 bases lay between the germline ends. Germline CDR1 reads SEHNR; CDR2 reads FQNEAQ (reference sequence). Concerning this clonotype itself: As yet, its antigen is unknown.

Sequenced material: blood. V is TRBV7-9 and J is TRBJ2-2; D is undetermined. The origin of this receptor is a woman aged 80 or over in good health. CDR3 sequence (DNA): TGTGCCAGCAGCTTAGACGTCGGGGAGCTGTTTTTT. Translated, it gives CASSLDVGELFF.